This note documents a single T cell receptor beta chain sequence. Its matching antigen is unknown. CDR1 and CDR2 from the germline V gene are SGHTA and FQGNSA. The CDR3 consists of 12 residues. V was shortened by 6 bases and J by 9 bases, with 12 bases between the two germline ends. The data stem from a study of CD8 T cells in ankylosing spondylitis. General study points: Some motif variants had been reported before (in reactive arthritis synovial fluid and blood). Clones that were linked to disease were CD8+ and were relatively rare in peripheral blood. Blood from ankylosing spondylitis patients appeared to carry a characteristic roughly 8-variant TCR beta motif. It was reported that disease-linked clones were significantly enriched in matched ankylosing spondylitis synovial fluid.

Each TCR beta library was made by quantitative 5'-RACE that incorporated molecular barcodes. From the 5' RACE reads, TCRdb called clonotypes with MiXCR, one entry per CDR3 protein. In the table there are 350,000 to 550,000 distinct CDR3 sequences, more than 25% of which are singletons. Material: blood, either unsorted or a sorted T cell fraction (not recorded which). This clonotype was obtained from a male donor with ankylosing spondylitis. The V gene is TRBV7-2, the J gene TRBJ2-1; D not certain. The CDR3 here is CASRILEAEQFF. Here the CDR3 DNA reads TGTGCCAGCAGAATACTCGAGGCTGAGCAGTTCTTC. Using reference TRBV7-2 and TRBJ2-1 for the parts outside the CDR3, the full variable domain is GAGVSQSPSNKVTEKGKDVELRCDPISGHTALYWYRQSLGQGLEFLIYFQGNSAPDKSGLPSDRFSAERTGGSVSTLTIQRTQQEDSAVYLCASRILEAEQFFGPGTRLTVL.